This section outlines one T cell receptor beta chain sequence together with its context. The data were taken from a study of blood T cell repertoires in COVID-19. At the level of the study: Whether acute or convalescent, the COVID-19 samples came from the United States, Italy and Spain. Nucleic acid was either cDNA or gDNA, and it came from T cells, B-cell-depleted T cells, or PBMCs.

Germline lookup yields CDR1 SGHTA and CDR2 FQGNSA. With 4 bases removed from V and 4 bases from J, the gap between germline ends came to 11 bases. The CDR3 runs to 13 residues. In the original workflow: From reference gene primer amplification, estimates of nucleated cell counts were derived. Clones were read by immunoSEQ multiplex PCR, and TCRdb kept only the in-frame ones, dropping some. That table is the source of V, J and clone size, and D and trimming were worked out from the DNA. The sample holds under 95,000 clones, roughly 87% seen once. This sequence was found in a man aged 50-59 years with acute or convalescent COVID-19. The rearrangement uses TRBV7-2 and TRBJ2-7; D is perhaps TRBD2 (5 bases). Sequenced input: peripheral blood. CDR3 loop: CASSSRTSYEQYF. The DNA of the CDR3 is TGTGCCAGCAGCTCCCGGACTTCATACGAGCAGTACTTC.